The TCR beta chain described here comes from a study of vaccination and CD4 T cells after COVID-19. Cultured CD4+ T-cell DNA underwent Oncomine TCR Beta short-read sequencing. MiXCR, applied by TCRdb to the PCR reads, yields one record per CDR3 protein. Of about 9,600 distinct CDR3 sequences in the sample, 26% are singletons; the top ten hold about half. Comments on this clonotype: What it binds is unknown.

CDR3 length: 15 amino acids. The V gene's germline CDR1 is SNHLY and CDR2 FYNNEI. V was trimmed by 8 bases and J by 1 base, leaving 15 bases between them. Documented treatment: roughly ten-day PBMC culture with coronavirus spike peptide pools or control peptides (ViraFEST assay). Sample: CD4+ T cells from blood, cultured in vitro, taken before SARS-CoV-2 vaccination. The chain has TRBV2 and TRBJ2-1; no clear D. The sequence came from a human donor who received a COVID-19 vaccine. The CDR3 DNA sequence: TGTGCCAGCGTGGTCTCTAGTGTATCCTACAATGAGCAGTTCTTC. This codes for CASVVSSVSYNEQFF.